The rows below give T cell receptor delta chains drawn from one sample of a study of gamma-delta T cells after stem cell transplantation. With CATT, TCRdb re-called clones from the RT-PCR reads. The sample includes some 4,500 delta-chain clones, approximately 16% of them seen just once. Input material: gamma-delta T cells. All receptors derive from a human donor. It is not recorded whose cells these are; they may come from a transplant donor. Both conserved end residues are trimmed from each CDR3. Rows give clone size only sometimes, using once, few, many, or a class for an expanded clone.

v_call: TRDV1; clone_size: NA; j_call: TRDJ1; cdr3_aa: ALGELTYTTGGFLYTDKLI
v_call: TRDV2; clone_size: few; j_call: TRDJ3; cdr3_aa: ACDGFFGGPSSWDTRQMF
v_call: TRDV1; clone_size: few; j_call: TRDJ1; cdr3_aa: ALGEPVWGPNKLI
v_call: TRDV2; clone_size: few; j_call: TRDJ3; cdr3_aa: ACDTRGAPATSCDTRPMF
v_call: TRDV3; clone_size: NA; j_call: TRDJ1; cdr3_aa: AFPLLRKDKLI
v_call: TRDV1; clone_size: few; j_call: TRDJ2; cdr3_aa: ALGERWPPVLGIAPLF
v_call: TRDV2; clone_size: medium-sized; j_call: TRDJ3; cdr3_aa: ACDTGDISSWDTRQMF
v_call: TRDV2; clone_size: NA; j_call: TRDJ1; cdr3_aa: ACDRTGGRLI
v_call: TRDV3; clone_size: NA; j_call: TRDJ1; cdr3_aa: ASVPFRQYWGVTDKLI
v_call: TRDV1; clone_size: NA; j_call: TRDJ1; cdr3_aa: ALGELFPALGDHGGLYTDKLI
v_call: TRDV1; clone_size: NA; j_call: TRDJ1; cdr3_aa: ALGDPCPSNWGILRTDKLI
v_call: TRDV1; clone_size: medium-sized; j_call: TRDJ1; cdr3_aa: ALGESSFGGFYTDKLI
v_call: TRDV3; clone_size: few; j_call: TRDJ1; cdr3_aa: ASLSQYPIYWGIRYTDKLI
v_call: TRDV3; clone_size: few; j_call: TRDJ1; cdr3_aa: AIKRFLLLGDRKWTTDKLI
v_call: TRDV3; clone_size: NA; j_call: TRDJ1; cdr3_aa: AFGVLGDSGYTDKLI
v_call: TRDV1; clone_size: NA; j_call: TRDJ1; cdr3_aa: ALGAPLSHFYSKLI
v_call: TRDV2; clone_size: few; j_call: TRDJ3; cdr3_aa: ACDCTGSSRDTRQMF
v_call: TRAV29/DV5; clone_size: few; j_call: TRDJ1; cdr3_aa: AATRYWGIRPSYTDKLI
v_call: TRDV1; clone_size: few; j_call: TRDJ1; cdr3_aa: ALGDPGLPTHPGDTDKLI
v_call: TRDV1; clone_size: NA; j_call: TRDJ1; cdr3_aa: ALGARVTDKLI
v_call: TRDV3; clone_size: few; j_call: TRDJ1; cdr3_aa: AATLPTRTGGYAKLI
v_call: TRDV1; clone_size: NA; j_call: TRDJ1; cdr3_aa: ALGEHYVSWGIRWDKLI
v_call: TRDV1; clone_size: few; j_call: TRDJ1; cdr3_aa: ALGGLAFLPHTGGYTDKLI
v_call: TRDV1; clone_size: few; j_call: TRDJ1; cdr3_aa: ALGEPFPSIAGKLI
v_call: TRDV3; clone_size: medium-sized; j_call: TRDJ1; cdr3_aa: AFRGPGGTDKLI
v_call: TRDV3; clone_size: NA; j_call: TRDJ3; cdr3_aa: ALLLDSSWATRQMF
v_call: TRDV1; clone_size: NA; j_call: TRDJ1; cdr3_aa: ALGEQFYLTEGNNKLI